This TCR beta chain is drawn from a study of T cells in Graves' hyperthyroidism and ophthalmopathy. Authors of the study amplified TCR beta CDR3 regions from RNA transcripts. First-round RT-PCR with HTBI primers amplified the TCR CDR3 region. TCRdb reprocessed the multiplex PCR reads with MiXCR, giving one entry per CDR3 protein. Of over 400,000 distinct CDR3 sequences in the sample, 20% to 25% were seen once. The table lists this clonotype with a few counts. Trimming cost V 0 bases and J 0 bases, with 6 bases left between them. The germline V gene has CDR1 LGHDT and CDR2 YNNKEL (reference sequence). This CDR3 comprises 15 residues.

The TCR comes from a woman between 70 and 85 years old with Graves' ophthalmopathy. Sequencing input: blood. The chain uses TRBV3-1 and TRBJ1-3; D uncertain. The CDR3 region is CASSQEQISGNTIYF. The CDR3 nucleotides are TGTGCCAGCAGCCAAGAACAGATCTCTGGAAACACCATATATTTT. The full variable domain, its missing parts supplied by reference TRBV3-1 and TRBJ1-3, is DTAVSQTPKYLVTQMGNDKSIKCEQNLGHDTMYWYKQDSKKFLKIMFSYNNKELIINETVPNRFSPKSPDKAHLNLHINSLELGDSAVYFCASSQEQISGNTIYFGEGSWLTVV.